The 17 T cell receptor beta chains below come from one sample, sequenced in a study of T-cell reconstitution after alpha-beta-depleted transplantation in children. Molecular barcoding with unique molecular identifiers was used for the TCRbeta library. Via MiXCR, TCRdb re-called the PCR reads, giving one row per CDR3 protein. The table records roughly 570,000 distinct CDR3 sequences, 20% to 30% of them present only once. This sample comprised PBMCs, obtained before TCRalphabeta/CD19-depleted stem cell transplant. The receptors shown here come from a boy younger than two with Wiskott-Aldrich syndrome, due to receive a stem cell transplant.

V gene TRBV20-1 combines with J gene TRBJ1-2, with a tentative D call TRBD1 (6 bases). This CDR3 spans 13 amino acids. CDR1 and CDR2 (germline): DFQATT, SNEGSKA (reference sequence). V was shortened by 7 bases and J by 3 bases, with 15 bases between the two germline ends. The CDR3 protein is CSVSTGYDYGYTF. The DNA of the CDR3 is TGCAGTGTCAGCACAGGGTACGACTATGGCTACACCTTC.

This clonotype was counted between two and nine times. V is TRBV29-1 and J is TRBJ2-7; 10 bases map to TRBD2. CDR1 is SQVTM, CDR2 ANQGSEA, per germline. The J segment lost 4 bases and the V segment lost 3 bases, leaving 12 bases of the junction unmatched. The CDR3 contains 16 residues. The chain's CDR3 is CSVEGTSSGSLYEQYF. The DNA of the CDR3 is TGCAGCGTTGAGGGCACGTCTAGCGGGAGTCTATACGAGCAGTACTTC.

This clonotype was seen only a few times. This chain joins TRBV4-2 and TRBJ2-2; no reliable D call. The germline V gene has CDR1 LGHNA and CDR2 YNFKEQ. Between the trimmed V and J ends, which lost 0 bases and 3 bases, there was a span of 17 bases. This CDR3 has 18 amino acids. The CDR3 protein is CASSQDIQTGLDTGELFF. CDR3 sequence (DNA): TGTGCCAGCAGCCAAGATATTCAAACCGGGCTCGACACCGGGGAGCTGTTTTTT.

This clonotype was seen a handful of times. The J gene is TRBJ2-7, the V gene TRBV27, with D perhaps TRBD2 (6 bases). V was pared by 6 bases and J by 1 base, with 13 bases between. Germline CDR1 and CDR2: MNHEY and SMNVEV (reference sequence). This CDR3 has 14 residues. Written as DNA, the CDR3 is TGTGCCAGCAGACCTAGACTAGGGTCCTACGAGCAGTACTTC. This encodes CASRPRLGSYEQYF.

This CDR3 is CASSQASGQVNEQYF. In nucleotides, the CDR3 is TGCGCCAGCAGCCAAGCTTCCGGACAGGTAAACGAGCAGTACTTC. The V and J genes are TRBV4-1 and TRBJ2-7; TRBD1 matches at 7 bases. Trimming at V came to 1 base and at J to 5 bases, leaving 8 bases not matched to a gene. This CDR3 has 15 amino acids. Germline assignment: CDR1 MGHRA and CDR2 YSYEKL.

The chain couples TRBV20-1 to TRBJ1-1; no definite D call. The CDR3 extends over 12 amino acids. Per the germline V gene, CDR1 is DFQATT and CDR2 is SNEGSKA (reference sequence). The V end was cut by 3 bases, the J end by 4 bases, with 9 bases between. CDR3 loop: CSASSSATEAFF. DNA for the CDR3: TGCAGTGCTAGTTCTTCGGCCACTGAAGCTTTCTTT.

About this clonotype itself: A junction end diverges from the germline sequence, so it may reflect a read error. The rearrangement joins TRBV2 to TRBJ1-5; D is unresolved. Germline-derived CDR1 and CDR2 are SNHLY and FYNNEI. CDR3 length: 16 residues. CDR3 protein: CASREGRSGLNQPQHF. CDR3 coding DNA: TGTGCCAGCAGGGAAGGACGTTCTGGGCTCAATCAGCCCCAGCATTTT.

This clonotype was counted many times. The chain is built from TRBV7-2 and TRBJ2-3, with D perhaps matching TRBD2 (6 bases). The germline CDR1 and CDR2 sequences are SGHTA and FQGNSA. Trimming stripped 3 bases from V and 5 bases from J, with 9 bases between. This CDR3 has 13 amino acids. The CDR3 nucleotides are TGTGCCAGCAGCTTTAGGCGGGGAGATACGCAGTATTTT. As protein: CASSFRRGDTQYF.

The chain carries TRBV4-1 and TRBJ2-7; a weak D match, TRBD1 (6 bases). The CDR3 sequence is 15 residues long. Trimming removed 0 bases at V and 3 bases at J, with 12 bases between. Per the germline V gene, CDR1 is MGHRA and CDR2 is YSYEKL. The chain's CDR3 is CASSQENRVVYEQYF. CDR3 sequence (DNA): TGCGCCAGCAGCCAAGAGAACAGGGTGGTCTACGAGCAGTACTTC.

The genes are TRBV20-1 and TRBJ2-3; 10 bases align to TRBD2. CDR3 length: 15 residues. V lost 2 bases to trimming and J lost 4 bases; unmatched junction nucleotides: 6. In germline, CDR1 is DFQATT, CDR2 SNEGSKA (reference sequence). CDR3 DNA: TGCAGTGCTAGAAGGAGCGGGAGGGCAGCAGATACGCAGTATTTT. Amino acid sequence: CSARRSGRAADTQYF.

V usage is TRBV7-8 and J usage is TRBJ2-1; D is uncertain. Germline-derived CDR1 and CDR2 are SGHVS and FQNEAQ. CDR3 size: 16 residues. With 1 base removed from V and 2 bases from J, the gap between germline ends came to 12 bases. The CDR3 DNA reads TGTGCCAGCAGCTTAGTAGGCCACCTCACCTACAATGAGCAGTTCTTC. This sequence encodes CASSLVGHLTYNEQFF. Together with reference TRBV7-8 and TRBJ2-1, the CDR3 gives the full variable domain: GAGVSQSPRYKVAKRGQDVALRCDPISGHVSLFWYQQALGQGPEFLTYFQNEAQLDKSGLPSDRFFAERPEGSVSTLKIQRTQQEDSAVYLCASSLVGHLTYNEQFFGPGTRLTVL.

CDR3 in amino acids: CSARVARLAAYNEQFF. The CDR3 DNA is TGCAGTGCTAGAGTCGCCCGACTAGCGGCCTACAATGAGCAGTTCTTC. V gene TRBV20-1 combines with J gene TRBJ2-1; TRBD2 matches 9 bases. The V gene's germline CDR1 is DFQATT and CDR2 SNEGSKA (reference sequence). V dropped 1 base and J dropped 2; count of bases not matched to a gene: 6. This CDR3 region has 16 residues.

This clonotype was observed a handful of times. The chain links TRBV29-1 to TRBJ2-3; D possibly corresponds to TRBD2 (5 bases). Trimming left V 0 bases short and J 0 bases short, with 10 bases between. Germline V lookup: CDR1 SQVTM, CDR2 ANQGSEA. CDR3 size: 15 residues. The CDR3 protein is CSVEDPEGSTDTQYF. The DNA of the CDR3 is TGCAGCGTTGAAGATCCTGAGGGTAGCACAGATACGCAGTATTTT.

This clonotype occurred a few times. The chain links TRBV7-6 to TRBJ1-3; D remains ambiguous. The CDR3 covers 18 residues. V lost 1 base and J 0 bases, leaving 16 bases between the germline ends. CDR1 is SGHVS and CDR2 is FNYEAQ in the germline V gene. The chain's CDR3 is CASSLGGREGSSGNTIYF. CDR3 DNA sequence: TGTGCCAGCAGCTTAGGCGGGAGGGAAGGGAGCTCTGGAAACACCATATATTTT.

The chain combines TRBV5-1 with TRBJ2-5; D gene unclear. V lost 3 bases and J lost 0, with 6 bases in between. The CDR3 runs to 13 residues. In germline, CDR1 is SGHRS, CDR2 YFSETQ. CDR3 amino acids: CASSSTDQETQYF. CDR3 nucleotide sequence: TGCGCCAGCAGCTCAACAGACCAAGAGACCCAGTACTTC.

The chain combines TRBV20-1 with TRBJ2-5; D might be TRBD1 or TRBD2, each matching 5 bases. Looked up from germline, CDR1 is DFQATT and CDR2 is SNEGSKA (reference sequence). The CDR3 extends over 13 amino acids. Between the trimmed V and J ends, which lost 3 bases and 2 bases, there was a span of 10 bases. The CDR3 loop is CSARGTGQETQYF. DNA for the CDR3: TGCAGTGCTAGGGGGACGGGACAAGAGACCCAGTACTTC.

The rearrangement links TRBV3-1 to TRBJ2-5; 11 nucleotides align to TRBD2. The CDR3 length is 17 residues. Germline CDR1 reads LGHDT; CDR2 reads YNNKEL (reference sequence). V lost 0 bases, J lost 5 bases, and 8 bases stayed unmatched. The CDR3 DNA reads TGTGCCAGCAGCCAAGATACACTAGCGGGAGTTCGGGAGACCCAGTACTTC. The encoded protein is CASSQDTLAGVRETQYF.